This T cell receptor beta chain was observed in a study of T cells after posttransplantation cyclophosphamide. General study points: Donor CD8+ memory clones often dominated recipient blood repertoires at later times. After PTCy, TRB diversity resembled that of CNI/methotrexate controls. Skin or GI-infiltrating T cells shared few TRB sequences with blood.

The table came from immunoSEQ multiplex PCR; TCRdb's copy has only in-frame clones and leaves some out. In the table there are tens of thousands of clones, roughly 73% of which are singletons. Comments on this clone: Its cognate antigen is unknown.

Cyclophosphamide on days +3 and +4 followed busulfan-fludarabine conditioning and a marrow graft. Sample: CD4+ T cells sorted from blood, taken 1,700 to 2,000 days after a stem cell transplant with posttransplant cyclophosphamide. The receptor comes from a female patient in her 40s who received an allogeneic stem cell transplant from a related donor, was CMV-positive, and had no GVHD. Some of these T cells may belong to the graft donor.

In DNA form, the CDR3 reads TGTGCCAGCAGCTTGGCCACAGGGGGCTTTGGAAACACCATATATTTT. Its protein product is CASSLATGGFGNTIYF. The gene calls are TRBV5-6 and TRBJ1-3; 9 bases agree with TRBD1. Germline V gene data show CDR1 as SGHDT and CDR2 as YYEEEE. J lost 3 bases, V lost 0 bases, and 4 bases had no gene match. The CDR3 contains 16 residues.